This entry describes one T cell receptor (beta chain). Antigen: not known. The data belong to a study of T cell responses to AZD1222 COVID-19 vaccine. Overall study: Second doses were pooled across both intervals (about 4 or about 12 weeks).

The data were produced by immunoSEQ multiplex PCR, yet TCRdb's version contains in-frame clones alone and is incomplete. The data hold about 160,000 clones, with over 75% observed a single time. Findings and limits, study-wide: Repertoire collection took place solely once the T cell response had peaked. Donors were mostly white British, more females; clonal diversity possibly underestimated. Baseline testing showed seropositivity in only six AZD1222 recipients.

Trimming took 1 base from V and 0 from J; bases not matched to a gene: 4. The germline CDR1 and CDR2 sequences are MGHRA and YSYEKL. The CDR3 extends over 16 amino acids. The receptor comes from an adult in good health. The chain couples TRBV4-1 to TRBJ1-1, with 8 positions matching TRBD1. Sequencing used peripheral blood, obtained on day 0 of AZD1222 vaccination. The CDR3 bases are TGCGCCAGCAGCCAAGGGACAGGGTACATGAACACTGAAGCTTTCTTT. Amino acid sequence: CASSQGTGYMNTEAFF.